These 5 T cell receptor beta chains came from one sample sequenced in a study. A single record per CDR3 protein comes from TCRdb applying MiXCR to the 5' RACE reads. The sample lists tens of thousands of distinct CDR3 sequences, around a fifth seen once, with about 3% in the top ten. Sequencing was performed on memory CD4+ T cells sorted from a lymph node. Regarding subset: memory CD4+ T cells, CD4+CD45RO+CD25-. The receptors were gathered from a female donor with breast cancer.

This clonotype was counted at least ten times. V is TRBV11-3 and J is TRBJ2-1, with D tentatively TRBD2 (5 bases). Per the germline V gene, CDR1 is SGHNT and CDR2 is YENEEA. The CDR3 spans 14 residues. Trimming left V 1 base short and J 6 bases short, with 10 bases between. The DNA for the CDR3 is TGTGCCAGCAGCTTAGGAGGAGAGGGCAATGAGCAGTTCTTC. Protein: CASSLGGEGNEQFF.

Turning to this clonotype: Its ends do not fully match the called genes, so a read error is possible. The chain joins TRBV10-3 to TRBJ1-4; no reliable D call. The CDR3 is 13 residues long. The germline V gene has CDR1 ENHRY and CDR2 SYGVKD. Here the CDR3 reads CAIRDRTDEKQFF. In nucleotides, the CDR3 is TGTGCCATCAGGGACCGGACTGATGAAAAACAGTTTTTT.

The chain combines TRBV28 with TRBJ1-1; D is possibly TRBD1 (6 bases). This CDR3 contains 13 residues. Trimming removed 7 bases from V and 4 bases from J, with 13 bases in between. Germline V gene sequence: CDR1 MDHEN, CDR2 SYDVKM. The CDR3 protein is CASISGQFTEAFF. CDR3 DNA sequence: TGTGCCAGCATCTCAGGACAGTTCACTGAAGCTTTCTTT.

This chain connects TRBV5-1 to TRBJ2-3; TRBD1 is a possible D gene (6 bases). The CDR3 covers 14 residues. The ends were cut back, 4 bases at V and 6 bases at J, with 15 bases in the middle. Germline CDR1 is SGHRS and CDR2 is YFSETQ. The chain's CDR3 is CASSEDSLGDTQYF. The CDR3 coding sequence is TGCGCCAGCAGCGAGGACAGTTTGGGGGATACGCAGTATTTT.

The genes are TRBV28 and TRBJ1-2, with TRBD1 matching 11 bases. Germline values: CDR1 MDHEN, CDR2 SYDVKM. CDR3 size: 13 residues. After removal of 6 bases from V and 4 bases from J, the junction contained 1 base not matched to a gene. The CDR3 bases are TGTGCCAGCAGGGACAGGGGGCCCTATGGCTACACCTTC. This sequence encodes CASRDRGPYGYTF.